The clone carrying this TCR beta chain occurred a few times. The antigen remains undetermined. The data are from a study of CD8+ T cells in alopecia areata. General study points: More clonal than normal scalp was lesional scalp, particularly alopecia totalis/universalis.

Treatment in this sample: oral pan-JAK inhibitor, 5-10 mg twice daily. Per the germline V gene, CDR1 is LGHNA and CDR2 is YSLEER. This CDR3 is 17 amino acids long. V was pared by 2 bases and J by 8 bases, with 11 bases of the junction left unmatched. Extraction and reverse transcription of RNA yielded cDNA as the sequencing template. Produced via immunoSEQ multiplex PCR; TCRdb's table is partial and in-frame only. Seen here are around 180,000 clones, less than 65% observed once, and the top ten hold around 0.92%. The TCR was taken from a human donor with alopecia areata. This sequence joins TRBV4-3 and TRBJ1-4; 10 nucleotides line up with TRBD1. The sample in question was CD4+ T cells sorted from blood, obtained at week 24, from a patient treated with tofacitinib. The CDR3 bases are TGCGCCAGCAGCCAATGGACAGGGGGAACTTATAAAGAAAAACTGTTTTTT. It encodes CASSQWTGGTYKEKLFF.